This is a list of T cell receptor beta chains from one sample in a study of blood T cells in healthy people across ages. TCRdb fed the 5' RACE reads into MiXCR, producing one record per CDR3 protein. The repertoire holds around 780,000 distinct CDR3 sequences, with more than 25% as singletons. This same sample was also taken into another study, of T cells of mothers and their children.

Specimen: blood. The receptor set was obtained from a boy aged 10-17 years in good health. The CDR3 runs from the conserved cysteine through the conserved F or W. A D gene is named only where the DNA matches it firmly. Clone size is stated in some rows and not others, as once, few, many or a class when expanded.

V	J	size	D	DNA	CDR3
TRBV12-3/TRBV12-4	TRBJ1-2	.	.	TGTGCCAGCAGCTCCGGGACGCCTAACCGGGGCTACACCTTC	CASSSGTPNRGYTF
TRBV30	TRBJ2-4	.	.	TGTGCCTGGAGTGTTTCGCACATCAGCATTCAGTACTTC	CAWSVSHISIQYF
TRBV9	TRBJ2-7	.	.	TGTGCCAGCAGCGTAGAGGCCCTCCCCGGCTACGAGCAGTACTTC	CASSVEALPGYEQYF
TRBV20-1	TRBJ1-2	.	.	TGCAGTGCTAGAGATCGGTCGGCCTATGGCTACACCTTC	CSARDRSAYGYTF
TRBV18	TRBJ1-4	few	TRBD1	TGTGCCAGCTCACCACCAGTAGGACAGGCCTATGGAAAACTGTTTTTT	CASSPPVGQAYGKLFF
TRBV5-6	TRBJ2-7	.	TRBD1	TGTGCCAGCAGCTTGGTCGGGACAGGGTTAGGTGAGCAGTACTTC	CASSLVGTGLGEQYF
TRBV5-1	TRBJ2-1	few	.	TGCGCCAGCCGCACCAGGGGGGTATCCTACAATGAGCAGTTCTTC	CASRTRGVSYNEQFF
TRBV10-3	TRBJ1-3	.	.	TGTGCCATCAGTGAAGGGGCCTCCTACTCTGGAAACACCATATATTTT	CAISEGASYSGNTIYF
TRBV25-1	TRBJ2-1	.	.	TGTGCCAGCAGCGTAGTCTTTTGGGAGCAGTTCTTC	CASSVVFWEQFF
TRBV6-2/TRBV6-3	TRBJ2-5	.	.	TGTGCCAGCAGTTACTCGGTTCAGGCTCAAGAGACCCAGTACTTC	CASSYSVQAQETQYF
TRBV29-1	TRBJ2-5	.	TRBD2	TGCAGCGTCGAAGGGAGAGAGCGGGGTGAGACCCAGTACTTC	CSVEGRERGETQYF
TRBV7-9	TRBJ1-4	.	TRBD1	TGTGCCAGCAGGGCCAGGGGGTCTAATGAAAAACTGTTTTTT	CASRARGSNEKLFF
TRBV2	TRBJ2-1	few	TRBD1	TGTGCCAGCAGGGCCGGGACAGCGTACAATGAGCAGTTCTTC	CASRAGTAYNEQFF
TRBV4-2	TRBJ2-1	few	TRBD2	TGTGCCAGCAGCCAAGATACGGGTAGCGGGGGGGCTGGTGAGCAGTTCTTC	CASSQDTGSGGAGEQFF
TRBV6-1	TRBJ1-5	.	.	TGTGCCAGCAGTGAAGGCCCAGGGGGCAATCAGCCCCAGCATTTT	CASSEGPGGNQPQHF
TRBV4-3	TRBJ2-3	few	.	TGCGCCAGCAGCCAAGATACCAGGCCACTCACAGATACGCAGTATTTT	CASSQDTRPLTDTQYF
TRBV11-2	TRBJ2-6	.	.	TGTGCCAGCACCATTTCGTACTCTGGGGCCAACGTCCTGACTTTC	CASTISYSGANVLTF
TRBV20-1	TRBJ1-5	few	TRBD1	TGCAGTGCAGGTCGCGGGACAGCAATCAATCAGCCCCAGCATTTT	CSAGRGTAINQPQHF
TRBV25-1	TRBJ2-5	.	TRBD1	TGTGCCAGCAGTGAATCCAACAGGGGGCTACAAGAGACCCAGTACTTC	CASSESNRGLQETQYF
TRBV2	TRBJ2-7	.	.	TGTGCCAGCAGTGAACGGGCCTACGAGCAGTACTTC	CASSERAYEQYF
TRBV2	TRBJ2-7	.	TRBD2	TGTGCCAGCAGTGAGGGGACTAGCGGGGCGGGGTACGAGCAGTACTTC	CASSEGTSGAGYEQYF
TRBV7-6	TRBJ2-7	.	.	TGTGCCAGCAGCTTACGCCCTCGGACCGGGACGGGAAGCTCCTACGAGCAGTACTTC	CASSLRPRTGTGSSYEQYF
TRBV7-7	TRBJ2-1	few	.	TGTGCTAGCAGCTTGTCGACGGGCCTTGGGAATGAGCAGTTCTTC	CASSLSTGLGNEQFF
TRBV29-1	TRBJ2-1	.	.	TGCAGCGTTGAATCGCGGGCCGCCTACAATGAGCAGTTCTTC	CSVESRAAYNEQFF
TRBV5-1	TRBJ1-2	.	.	TGCGCCAGCAGCTTGTCAGGAGTTGGTGGCTACACCTTC	CASSLSGVGGYTF
TRBV12-3/TRBV12-4	TRBJ2-5	few	.	TGTGCCAGCAGTTTTTACCGAGAGACCCAGTACTTC	CASSFYRETQYF
TRBV19	TRBJ2-3	.	.	TGTGCCAGTAGTATAGCCCTGGGGCGCACAGATACGCAGTATTTT	CASSIALGRTDTQYF
TRBV27	TRBJ2-7	.	.	TGTGCCAGCATATTAGCTCTTGGGAGATTCTACGAGCAGTACTTC	CASILALGRFYEQYF
TRBV29-1	TRBJ2-2	.	.	TGCAGCGTTGACGATGGGACCGGGGAGCTGTTTTTT	CSVDDGTGELFF
TRBV25-1	TRBJ2-7	many	TRBD1	TGTGCCAGCAGTGACCGGGACAGCCTTGCCAGCTCCTACGAGCAGTACTTC	CASSDRDSLASSYEQYF
TRBV5-4	TRBJ2-1	.	.	TGTGCCAGCAGCTTGGAGGGGGGGGCAACCTACAATGAGCAGTTCTTC	CASSLEGGATYNEQFF
TRBV12-3/TRBV12-4	TRBJ1-2	.	.	TGTGCCAGCAGTTTCTGGGCAGGGAACTATGGCTACACCTTC	CASSFWAGNYGYTF
TRBV4-1	TRBJ2-5	.	TRBD2	TGCGCCAGCAGCCAAGAATCCCTAGCGGGTAACCTCCAAGAGACCCAGTACTTC	CASSQESLAGNLQETQYF
TRBV18	TRBJ1-1	once	.	TGTGCCAGCTCACCACAGACGGCCGGGGGTGGTACTGAAGCTTTCTTT	CASSPQTAGGGTEAFF
TRBV7-8	TRBJ2-4	.	TRBD1	TGTGCCAGCAGCCCCAGGGACAGGGGGCCCAAAAACATTCAGTACTTC	CASSPRDRGPKNIQYF
TRBV3-1	TRBJ2-7	.	.	TGTGCCAGCAGCCAATTCGGAGGGGGCTACGAGCAGTACTTC	CASSQFGGGYEQYF